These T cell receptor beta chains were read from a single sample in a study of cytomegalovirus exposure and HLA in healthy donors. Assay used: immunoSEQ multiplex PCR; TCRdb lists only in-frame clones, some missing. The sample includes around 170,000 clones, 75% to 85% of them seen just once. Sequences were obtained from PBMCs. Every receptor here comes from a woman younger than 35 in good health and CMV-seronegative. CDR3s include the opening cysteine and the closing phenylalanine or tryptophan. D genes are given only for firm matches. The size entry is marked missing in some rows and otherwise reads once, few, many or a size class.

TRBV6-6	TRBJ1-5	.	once	TGTGCCAGCAGAGATACAGGACAGAGCAATCAGCCCCAGCATTTT	CASRDTGQSNQPQHF
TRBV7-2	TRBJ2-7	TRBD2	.	TGTGCCAGCGCGGGGGGAAGTTCCTACGAGCAGTACTTC	CASAGGSSYEQYF
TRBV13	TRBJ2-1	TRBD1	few	TGTGCCAGCAAGCCAGGGACAGGGCCCTACAATGAGCAGTTCTTC	CASKPGTGPYNEQFF
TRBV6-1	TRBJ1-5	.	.	TGTGCCAGCAGTGAACAGGGTTCTCAGCCCCAGCATTTT	CASSEQGSQPQHF
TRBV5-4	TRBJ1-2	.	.	TGTGCCAGCAGACTCGGTGGGGCCTATGGCTACACCTTC	CASRLGGAYGYTF
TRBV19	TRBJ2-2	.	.	TGTGCCAGTAGCCAGGCCAGGACCGGGGAGCTGTTTTTT	CASSQARTGELFF
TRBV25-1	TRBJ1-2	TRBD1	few	TGTGCCAGCAGTGCACCTACAGGGGGCTTTAACTATGGCTACACCTTC	CASSAPTGGFNYGYTF
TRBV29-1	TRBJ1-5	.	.	TGCAGCGTTGGGCCAGGAATAAATCAGCCCCAGCATTTT	CSVGPGINQPQHF
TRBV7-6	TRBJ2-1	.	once	TGTGCCAGCAGCTTAGAGTGGGAGGCCTACAATGAGCAGTTCTTC	CASSLEWEAYNEQFF
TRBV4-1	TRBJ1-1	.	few	TGCGCCGGCGGGATGGAATTGAACACTGAAGCTTTCTTT	CAGGMELNTEAFF
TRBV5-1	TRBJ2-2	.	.	TGCGCCAGCAGCTTGACAGGGCCGACCGGGGAGCTGTTTTTT	CASSLTGPTGELFF
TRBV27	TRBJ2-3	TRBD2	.	TGTGCCAGCAGGGGAAGAGGGACTAGCGGGAGGACGGCAGATACGCAGTATTTT	CASRGRGTSGRTADTQYF
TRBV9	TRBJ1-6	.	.	TGTGCCAGCAGCGTAGCCGGGGTCCATCCACCCCTCCACTTT	CASSVAGVHPPLHF
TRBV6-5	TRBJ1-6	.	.	TGTGCCAGCAGCTATAGGGGTCATTCACCCCTCCACTTT	CASSYRGHSPLHF
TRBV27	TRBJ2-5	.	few	TGTGCCAGCAGTTTTTTGGGGGCAGGAGAGACCCAGTACTTC	CASSFLGAGETQYF
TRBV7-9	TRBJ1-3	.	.	TGTGCCAGCAGCCCGAGGACAGCGAGCTCTGGAAACACCATATATTTT	CASSPRTASSGNTIYF
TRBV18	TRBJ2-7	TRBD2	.	TGTGCCAGCTCACCCCAGGAGGTTCGCGGGGGGCCCTACGAGCAGTACTTC	CASSPQEVRGGPYEQYF
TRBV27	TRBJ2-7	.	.	TGTGCCAGCAGTCCGCGGGGCCAAATTTTCTACGAGCAGTACTTC	CASSPRGQIFYEQYF
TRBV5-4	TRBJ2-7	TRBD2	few	TGTGCCAGCAGCTTGGATCTAGCGGGAGGGTACGAGCAGTACTTC	CASSLDLAGGYEQYF
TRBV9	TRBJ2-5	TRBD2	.	TGTGCCAGCAGCGGCGGGACTATGGGGCAGACCCAGTACTTC	CASSGGTMGQTQYF
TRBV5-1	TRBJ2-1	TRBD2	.	TGCGCCAGCAGCTCGCCGGGGACTAGCGACAATGAGCAGTTCTTC	CASSSPGTSDNEQFF
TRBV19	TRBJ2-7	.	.	TGTGCCAGTACGAGAATTTTCGGGGACAACTCCTACGAGCAGTACTTC	CASTRIFGDNSYEQYF
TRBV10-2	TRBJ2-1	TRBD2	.	TGCGCCAGCAGAGGACTAGCGGGGGGGACCTACAATGAGCAGTTCTTC	CASRGLAGGTYNEQFF
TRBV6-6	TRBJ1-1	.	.	TGTGCCAGCAGTTACGAAATACTCGGTGAAGCTTTCTTT	CASSYEILGEAFF
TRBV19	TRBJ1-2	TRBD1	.	TGTGCCAGTGTCGGGGGGACAGGGGTCGTTGGCTACACCTTC	CASVGGTGVVGYTF
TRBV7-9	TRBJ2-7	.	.	TGTTCCAGCAGCCTAAGCGCCAGGGGGGACGAGCAGTACTTC	CSSSLSARGDEQYF
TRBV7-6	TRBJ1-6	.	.	TGTGCCAGCAGCCCACTCGCCCGGGAAAGCTCCTATAATTCACCCCTCCACTTT	CASSPLARESSYNSPLHF
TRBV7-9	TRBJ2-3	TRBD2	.	TGTGCCAGCAGCTTAGATCTAGCGGGAGGGCCGGATGATACGCAGTATTTT	CASSLDLAGGPDDTQYF
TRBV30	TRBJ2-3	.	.	TGTGCCTGGGGATCCCTAGGAAATACGCAGTATTTT	CAWGSLGNTQYF
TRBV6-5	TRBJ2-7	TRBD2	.	TGTGCCAGCGCCGCGGCGGGGGGGCTCCTCTACGAGCAGTACTTC	CASAAAGGLLYEQYF
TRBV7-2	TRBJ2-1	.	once	TGTGCCAGCAGCTCCGCCGGCAATGAGCAGTTCTTC	CASSSAGNEQFF
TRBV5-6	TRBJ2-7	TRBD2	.	TGTGCCAGCAGCTTAAAACTAGCGGGGGGGCGGGAGCAGTACTTC	CASSLKLAGGREQYF
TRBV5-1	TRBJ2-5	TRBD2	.	TGCGCCAGCAGCTTGGCGGCGGGGGAACCCCAAGAGACCCAGTACTTC	CASSLAAGEPQETQYF
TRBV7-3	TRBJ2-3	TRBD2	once	TGTGCCAGCAGGGGGAGCGGGAGCAGCACAGATACGCAGTATTTT	CASRGSGSSTDTQYF
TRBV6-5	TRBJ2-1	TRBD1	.	TGTGCCAGCAGTAGGAACAGGGGTTTCCTGAATGAGCAGTTCTTC	CASSRNRGFLNEQFF
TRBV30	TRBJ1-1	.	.	TGTGCCTGGAGTCCCCCCTACTACAGGGATCTGACTTTCTTT	CAWSPPYYRDLTFF
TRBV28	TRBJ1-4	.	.	TGTGCCAGCAGCGGGGGGGTACAGGGACTAAGTGAAAAACTGTTTTTT	CASSGGVQGLSEKLFF
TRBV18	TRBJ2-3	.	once	TGTGCCAGCTCACGCCTGGACAGCCTCACAGATACGCAGTATTTT	CASSRLDSLTDTQYF
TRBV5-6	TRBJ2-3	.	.	TGTGCCAGCAGCCTAAGTACCCTCTACACAGATACGCAGTATTTT	CASSLSTLYTDTQYF
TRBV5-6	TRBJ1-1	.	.	TGTGCCAGCAGCTTCTGGGACACCCGAAGGAAAGCTTTCTTT	CASSFWDTRRKAFF
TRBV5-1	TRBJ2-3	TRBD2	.	TGCGCCAGCAGCCTCAGCGGGGAGGCAGATACGCAGTATTTT	CASSLSGEADTQYF